This T cell receptor (beta chain) comes out of a study of T-cell reconstitution after alpha-beta-depleted transplantation in children (dated by TCRdb to the mid-2010s). Regarding the research as a whole: Using TCR repertoire profiling, the study quantitatively followed how T-cell immune reconstitution unfolded in children after TCRalphabeta/CD19-depleted allogeneic hematopoietic cell transplantation.

Libraries were built with PCR. The listed sequencing device is Illumina HiSeq 2500. To normalize quantification of the TCRbeta repertoire, the TCR libraries were built with molecular barcoding that relied on unique molecular identifiers. Starting from the raw public reads, TCRdb applied fastp trimming at Q25, assembled clones with MiXCR and retained in-frame beta chains. Each record represents a unique CDR3 protein, reported with the most common genes and DNA among its rows. This sample is represented by 420,000 or so distinct CDR3 sequences; about a tenth of them were singletons. The ten largest make up approximately 5% of the sample. Ten or more counts support this clonotype. Its cognate antigen has yet to be identified. No base qualities exist here, and no much larger clone lies one base off it. Trimming takes 5 bases off V and 9 bases off J; junction bases not matched to a gene: 17. The CDR3, cysteine through phenylalanine, is 16 amino acids long. The only DNA kept is the CDR3, 48 bases in frame from the first base. The CDR1 and CDR2 encoded by the germline V gene are ENHRY and SYGVKD.

The specimen comprised PBMCs from the stem cell graft donor, sampled from the stem cell graft. The receptor's source is a human donor who donated a stem cell graft to a child with acute myeloid leukemia. The chain couples TRBV10-3 to TRBJ2-5, with TRBD2 identical over 8 junction bases. The CDR3 reads CAISSPSGSTGGAQYF. The sequence in DNA is TGTGCCATCAGTAGTCCTAGCGGGTCTACTGGCGGGGCCCAGTACTTC.